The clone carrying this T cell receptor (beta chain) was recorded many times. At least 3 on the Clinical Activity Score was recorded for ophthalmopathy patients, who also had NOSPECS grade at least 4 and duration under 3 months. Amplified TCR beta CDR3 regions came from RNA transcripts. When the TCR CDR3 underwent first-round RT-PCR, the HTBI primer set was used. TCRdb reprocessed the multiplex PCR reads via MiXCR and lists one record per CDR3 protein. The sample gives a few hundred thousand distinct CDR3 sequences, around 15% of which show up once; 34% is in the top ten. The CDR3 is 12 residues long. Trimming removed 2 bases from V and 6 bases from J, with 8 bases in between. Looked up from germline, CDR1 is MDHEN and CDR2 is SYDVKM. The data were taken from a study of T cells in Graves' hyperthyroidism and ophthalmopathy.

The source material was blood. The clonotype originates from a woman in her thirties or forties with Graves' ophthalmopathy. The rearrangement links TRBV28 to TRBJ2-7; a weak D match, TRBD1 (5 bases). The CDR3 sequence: CASSLMGLEQYF. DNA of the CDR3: TGTGCCAGCAGTTTAATGGGGCTCGAGCAGTACTTC.